This record looks at one T cell receptor (beta chain) sequence and its context. Its specificity is not known. Using immunoSEQ multiplex PCR, the repertoire was profiled, and TCRdb retains in-frame clones only, with some absent. This table has tens of thousands of clones, almost 90% appearing once. Trimming left V 4 bases short and J 8 bases short, with 24 bases between. Germline V gene sequence: CDR1 SGHNT, CDR2 YYREEE (reference sequence). The CDR3 contains 16 residues. This sample was taken from a study of T cell responses to AZD1222 COVID-19 vaccine. Regarding the study as a whole: Clonal diversity was possibly underestimated, and white British individuals and females predominated among donors.

This sequence joins TRBV5-4 and TRBJ1-2; D unresolved. The material was peripheral blood, obtained on day 0 of MenACWY control vaccination. The sequence came from an adult in good health. This chain's CDR3 is CASSPPGGRENVGYTF. DNA of the CDR3: TGTGCCAGCAGCCCGCCAGGTGGGCGAGAGAATGTGGGCTACACCTTC. Combining the CDR3 with reference TRBV5-4 and TRBJ1-2 gives the whole variable domain ETGVTQSPTHLIKTRGQQVTLRCSSQSGHNTVSWYQQALGQGPQFIFQYYREEENGRGNFPPRFSGLQFPNYSSELNVNALELDDSALYLCASSPPGGRENVGYTFGSGTRLTVV.